This T cell receptor (beta chain) was sequenced in a study of blood T cell repertoires in COVID-19. Study as a whole: PBMCs, B-cell-depleted T cells, or T cells provided the cDNA or gDNA that made up the material.

Germline V CDR1 and CDR2: LNHNV, YYDKDF (reference sequence). V was shortened by 5 bases and J by 2 bases, with 9 bases between the two germline ends. There are 13 residues in the CDR3. This clone was counted once. Using immunoSEQ multiplex PCR, the repertoire was profiled, and TCRdb retains in-frame clones only, with some absent. The top ten clones hold about 6.2% of a sample with some 66,000 clones, roughly 82% of them seen once. The clonotype originates from a man aged 55 to 70 with acute or convalescent COVID-19. V and J are TRBV15 and TRBJ1-2; D perhaps matches TRBD1 (6 bases). Specimen: peripheral blood. The CDR3 nucleotides are TGTGCCACCAGCCCGGACAGAAACTATGGCTACACCTTC. It yields the protein CATSPDRNYGYTF. Full variable domain (rest looked up from reference TRBV15 and TRBJ1-2): DAMVIQNPRYQVTQFGKPVTLSCSQTLNHNVMYWYQQKSSQAPKLLFHYYDKDFNNEADTPDNFQSRRPNTSFCFLDIRSPGLGDTAMYLCATSPDRNYGYTFGSGTRLTVV.